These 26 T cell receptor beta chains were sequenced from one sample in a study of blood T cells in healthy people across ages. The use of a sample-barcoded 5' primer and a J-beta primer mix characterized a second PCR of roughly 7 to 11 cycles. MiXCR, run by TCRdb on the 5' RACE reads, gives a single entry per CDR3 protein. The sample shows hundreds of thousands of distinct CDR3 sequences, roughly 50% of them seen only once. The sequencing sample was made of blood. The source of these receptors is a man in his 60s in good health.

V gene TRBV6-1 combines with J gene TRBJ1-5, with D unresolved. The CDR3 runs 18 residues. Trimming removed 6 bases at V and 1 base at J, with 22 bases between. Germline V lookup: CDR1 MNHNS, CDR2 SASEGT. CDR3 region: CASSRQEGYIESNQPQHF. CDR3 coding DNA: TGTGCCAGCAGCCGGCAAGAAGGGTATATTGAAAGCAATCAGCCCCAGCATTTT.

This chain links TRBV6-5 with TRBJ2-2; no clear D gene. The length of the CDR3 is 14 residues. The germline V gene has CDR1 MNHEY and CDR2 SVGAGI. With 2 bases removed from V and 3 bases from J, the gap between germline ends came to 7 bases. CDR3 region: CASSYGEYTGELFF. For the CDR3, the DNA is TGTGCCAGCAGTTACGGAGAATACACCGGGGAGCTGTTTTTT.

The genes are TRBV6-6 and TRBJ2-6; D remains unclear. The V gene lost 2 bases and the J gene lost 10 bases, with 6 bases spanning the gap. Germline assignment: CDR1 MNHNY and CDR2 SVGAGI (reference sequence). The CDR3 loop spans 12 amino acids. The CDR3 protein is CASSYLSNVLTF. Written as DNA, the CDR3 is TGTGCCAGCAGTTACCTCTCTAACGTCCTGACTTTC.

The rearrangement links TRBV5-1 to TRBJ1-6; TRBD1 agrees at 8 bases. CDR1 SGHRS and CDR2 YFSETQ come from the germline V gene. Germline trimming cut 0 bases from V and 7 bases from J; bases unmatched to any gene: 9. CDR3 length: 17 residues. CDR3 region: CASSLAPGGAGNSPLHF. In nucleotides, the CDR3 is TGCGCCAGCAGCTTGGCCCCAGGGGGCGCGGGAAATTCACCCCTCCACTTT. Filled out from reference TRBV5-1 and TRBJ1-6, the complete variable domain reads KAGVTQTPRYLIKTRGQQVTLSCSPISGHRSVSWYQQTPGQGLQFLFEYFSETQRNKGNFPGRFSGRQFSNSRSEMNVSTLELGDSALYLCASSLAPGGAGNSPLHFGNGTRLTVT.

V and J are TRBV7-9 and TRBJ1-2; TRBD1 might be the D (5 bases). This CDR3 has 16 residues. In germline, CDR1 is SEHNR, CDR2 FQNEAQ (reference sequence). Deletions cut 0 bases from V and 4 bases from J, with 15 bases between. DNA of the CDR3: TGTGCCAGCAGCTTAGCGGGGGAGGGGAGCCTCTATGGCTACACCTTC. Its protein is CASSLAGEGSLYGYTF.

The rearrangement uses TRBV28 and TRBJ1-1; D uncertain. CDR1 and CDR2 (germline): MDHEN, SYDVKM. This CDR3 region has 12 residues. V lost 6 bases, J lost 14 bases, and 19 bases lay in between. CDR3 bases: TGTGCCAGCAGATCTTCGGGGTATGAGCAGTTCTTT. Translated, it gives CASRSSGYEQFF.

CDR3 sequence reads: CASSQGDRDYTF. CDR3 bases: TGTGCCAGCAGCCAAGGGGACAGAGACTACACCTTC. The chain employs TRBV3-1 and TRBJ1-2; the match to TRBD1 covers 7 bases. CDR1 is LGHDT and CDR2 is YNNKEL in the germline V gene (reference sequence). CDR3 length equals 12 residues. Trimming cost V 1 base and J 10 bases; bases outside gene matches: 3.

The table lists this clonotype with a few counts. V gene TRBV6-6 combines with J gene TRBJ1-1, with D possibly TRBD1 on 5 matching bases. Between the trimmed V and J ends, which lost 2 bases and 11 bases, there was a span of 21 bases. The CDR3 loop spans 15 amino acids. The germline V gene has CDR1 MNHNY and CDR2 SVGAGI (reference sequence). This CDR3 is CASSYTSASDRDAFF. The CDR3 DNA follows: TGTGCCAGCAGTTACACCTCCGCTTCAGACAGAGACGCTTTCTTT.

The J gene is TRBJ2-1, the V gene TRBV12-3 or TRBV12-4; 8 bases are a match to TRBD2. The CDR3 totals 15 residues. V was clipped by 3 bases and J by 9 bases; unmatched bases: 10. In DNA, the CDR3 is TGTGCCAGCAGTTTCGGGGTAGCGGGACTTGGTGAGCAGTTCTTC. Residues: CASSFGVAGLGEQFF.

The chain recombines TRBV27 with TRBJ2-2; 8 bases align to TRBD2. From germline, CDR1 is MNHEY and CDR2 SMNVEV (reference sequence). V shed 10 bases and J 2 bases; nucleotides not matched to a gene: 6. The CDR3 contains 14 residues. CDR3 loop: CATQGTRNTGELFF. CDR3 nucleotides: TGTGCCACCCAGGGGACTAGAAACACCGGGGAGCTGTTTTTT.

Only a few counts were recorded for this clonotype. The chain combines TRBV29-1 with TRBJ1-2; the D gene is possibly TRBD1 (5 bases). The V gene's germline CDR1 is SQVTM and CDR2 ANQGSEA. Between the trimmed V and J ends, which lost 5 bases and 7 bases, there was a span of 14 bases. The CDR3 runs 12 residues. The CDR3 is CSVWEGSFGYTF. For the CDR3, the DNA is TGCAGCGTTTGGGAGGGGTCTTTTGGCTACACCTTC. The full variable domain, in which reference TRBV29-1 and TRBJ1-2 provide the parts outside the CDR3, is SAVISQKPSRDICQRGTSLTIQCQVDSQVTMMFWYRQQPGQSLTLIATANQGSEATYESGFVIDKFPISRPNLTFSTLTVSNMSPEDSSIYLCSVWEGSFGYTFGSGTRLTVV.

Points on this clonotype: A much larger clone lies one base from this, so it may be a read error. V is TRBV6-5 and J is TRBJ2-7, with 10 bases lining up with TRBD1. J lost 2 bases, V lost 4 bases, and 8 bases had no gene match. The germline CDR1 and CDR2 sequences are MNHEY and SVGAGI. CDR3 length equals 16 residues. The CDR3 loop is CASSSRPGQGPYEQYF. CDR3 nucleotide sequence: TGTGCCAGCAGTTCGAGACCGGGACAGGGGCCCTACGAGCAGTACTTC.

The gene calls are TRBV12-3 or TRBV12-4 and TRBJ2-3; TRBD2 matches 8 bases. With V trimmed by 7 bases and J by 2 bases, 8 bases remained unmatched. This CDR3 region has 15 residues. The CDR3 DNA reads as TGTGCCAGCACCCCCTCGGGGGGGGCCACAGATACGCAGTATTTT. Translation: CASTPSGGATDTQYF.

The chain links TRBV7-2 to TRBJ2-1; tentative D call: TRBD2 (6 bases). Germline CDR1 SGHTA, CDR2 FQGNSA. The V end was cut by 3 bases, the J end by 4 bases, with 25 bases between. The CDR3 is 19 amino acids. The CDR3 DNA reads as TGTGCCAGCAGCTTCGCAGAGTACAGTGGGGGGTGGCGATACAATGAGCAGTTCTTC. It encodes CASSFAEYSGGWRYNEQFF.

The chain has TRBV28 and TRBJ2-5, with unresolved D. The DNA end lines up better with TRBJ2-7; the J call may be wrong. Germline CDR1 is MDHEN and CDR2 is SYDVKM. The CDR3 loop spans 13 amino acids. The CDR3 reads CASSGLEIHEQYF. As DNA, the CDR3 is TGTGCCAGCAGTGGCCTGGAAATCCACGAGCAGTACTTC.

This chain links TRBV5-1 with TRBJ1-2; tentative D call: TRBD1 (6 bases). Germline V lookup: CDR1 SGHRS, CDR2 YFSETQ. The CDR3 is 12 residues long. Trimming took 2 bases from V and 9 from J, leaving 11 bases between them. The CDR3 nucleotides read TGCGCCAGCAGCTTACAGGGCTCCCGCTACACCTTC. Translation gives CASSLQGSRYTF.

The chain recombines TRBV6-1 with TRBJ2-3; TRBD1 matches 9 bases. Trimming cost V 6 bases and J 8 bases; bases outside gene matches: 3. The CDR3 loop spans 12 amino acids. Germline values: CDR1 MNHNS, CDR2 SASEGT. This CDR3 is CASRTGGGTQYF. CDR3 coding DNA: TGTGCCAGCAGGACAGGGGGAGGTACGCAGTATTTT.

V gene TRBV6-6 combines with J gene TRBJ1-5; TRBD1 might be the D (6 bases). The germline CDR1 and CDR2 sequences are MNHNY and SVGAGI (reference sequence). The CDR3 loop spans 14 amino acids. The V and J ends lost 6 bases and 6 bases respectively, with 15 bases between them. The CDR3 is CASREGGLGQPQHF. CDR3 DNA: TGTGCCAGCAGAGAGGGGGGGCTGGGTCAGCCCCAGCATTTT.

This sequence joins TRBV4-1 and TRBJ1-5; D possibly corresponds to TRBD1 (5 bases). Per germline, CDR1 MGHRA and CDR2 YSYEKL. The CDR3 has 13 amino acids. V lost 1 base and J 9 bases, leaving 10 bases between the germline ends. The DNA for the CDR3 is TGCGCCAGCAGCCAAGTTCTCACAGGGCCCCAGCATTTT. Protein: CASSQVLTGPQHF.

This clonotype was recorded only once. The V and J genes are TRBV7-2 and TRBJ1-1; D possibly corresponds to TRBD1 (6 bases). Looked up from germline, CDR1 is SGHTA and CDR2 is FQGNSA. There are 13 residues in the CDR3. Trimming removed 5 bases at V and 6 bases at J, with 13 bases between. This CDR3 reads CASSPGQFSEAFF. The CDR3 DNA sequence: TGTGCCAGCAGCCCCGGACAGTTCTCTGAAGCTTTCTTT.

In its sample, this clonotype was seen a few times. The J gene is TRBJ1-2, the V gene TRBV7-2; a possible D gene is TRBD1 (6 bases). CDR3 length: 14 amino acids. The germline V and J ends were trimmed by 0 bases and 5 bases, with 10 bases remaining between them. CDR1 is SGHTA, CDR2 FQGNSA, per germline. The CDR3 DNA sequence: TGTGCCAGCAGCTTAGCGGACAGTCCATATGGCTACACCTTC. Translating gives CASSLADSPYGYTF.

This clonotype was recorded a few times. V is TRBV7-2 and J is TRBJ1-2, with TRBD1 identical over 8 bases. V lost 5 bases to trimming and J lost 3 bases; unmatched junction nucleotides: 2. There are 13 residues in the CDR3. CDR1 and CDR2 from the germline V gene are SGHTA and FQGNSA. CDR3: CASSETGDYGYTF. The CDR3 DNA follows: TGTGCCAGCAGCGAGACAGGGGACTATGGCTACACCTTC.

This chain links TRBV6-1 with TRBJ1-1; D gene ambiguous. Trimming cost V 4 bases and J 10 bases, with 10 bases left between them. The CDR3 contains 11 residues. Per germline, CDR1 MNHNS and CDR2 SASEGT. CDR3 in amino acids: CASSASAGAFF. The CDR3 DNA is TGTGCCAGCAGTGCTTCGGCTGGAGCTTTCTTT.

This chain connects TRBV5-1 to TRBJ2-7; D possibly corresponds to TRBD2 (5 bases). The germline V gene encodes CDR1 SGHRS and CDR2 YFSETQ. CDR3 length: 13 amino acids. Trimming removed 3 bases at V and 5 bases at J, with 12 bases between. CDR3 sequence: CASSSLGSDEQYF. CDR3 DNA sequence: TGCGCCAGCAGCTCACTAGGGTCCGACGAGCAGTACTTC.

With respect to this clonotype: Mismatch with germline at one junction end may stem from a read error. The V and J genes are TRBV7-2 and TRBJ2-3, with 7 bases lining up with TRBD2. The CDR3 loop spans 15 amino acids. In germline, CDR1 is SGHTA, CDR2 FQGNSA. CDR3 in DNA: TGTGCCAGCAGCCTTCTAGCGGAGCGCACAGGTACGCAGTATTTT. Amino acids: CASSLLAERTGTQYF.

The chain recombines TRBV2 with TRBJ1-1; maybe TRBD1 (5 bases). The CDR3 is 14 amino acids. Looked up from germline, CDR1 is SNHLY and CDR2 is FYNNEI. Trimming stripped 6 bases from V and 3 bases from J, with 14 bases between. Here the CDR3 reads CASRSRVIYTEAFF. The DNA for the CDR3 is TGTGCCAGCAGATCCAGGGTTATCTACACTGAAGCTTTCTTT.